This T cell receptor beta chain was identified during a study of breast tumors, draining lymph nodes, adjacent tissues (dated by TCRdb to the mid-2010s). General notes on the study: TCR beta repertoires were compared across tumor, adjacent nontumor tissue and axillary lymph nodes obtained from breast cancer patients. The study aimed to assess the relationships and possible T-cell exchange between tumor, surrounding tissue and draining lymph node repertoires in human breast cancer.

What the research found in general, with its limitations: The conclusion that tumor T cells originate in lymph nodes was framed as consistent with a hypothesis rather than directly demonstrated. T-cell repertoire diversity in tumors was found to be lower than in lymph nodes but higher than in nontumor tissue, and preferential V and J gene usage was observed. The data were considered consistent with most tumor T cells being derived from the lymph node and subsequently expanding within tumor tissue. Tumor and nontumor tissue repertoires were found to be significantly more similar in luminal-like than in basal-like breast cancer.

Reading from cysteine to phenylalanine, the CDR3 counts 17 amino acids. Only CDR3 DNA is held: 51 bases, read in frame from base 1. Unmatched junction bases come to 11, with V trimmed by 5 bases and J by 5 bases. Per the germline V gene, MNHEY is the CDR1 and SVGEGT is the CDR2. Sequencing relied on an Illumina HiSeq 2000. Multiplex PCR amplification was used to generate the TCR beta chain libraries. High-throughput sequencing was used to analyze the amplified TCR beta chain products. TCRdb trimmed the raw reads at Q25, called clones with MiXCR and kept productive beta chains. CDR3 protein sequences are deduplicated, and each keeps its most common genes and DNA. The sample contains tens of thousands of distinct CDR3 sequences, approximately 29% of them found a single time. The ten most abundant clones make up 8% to 9% of the sample. Points on this clonotype: It has no known antigen specificity. No clone much larger than this one lies a single base away; base qualities are absent.

The lymph node samples were taken from the axillary draining lymph nodes of breast cancer patients. This receptor was taken from a female donor with breast cancer. Some clones in this sample may be carry-over from other donors' samples. The V gene is TRBV6-2 or TRBV6-3 and the J gene is TRBJ1-5; a stretch of 11 junction bases matches TRBD1. The sequencing input was axillary lymph node tissue. The base sequence is TGTGCCAGCAGTCCCGGGACAGGGGGGAGAGCCGATCAGCCCCAGCATTTT. Its protein reads: CASSPGTGGRADQPQHF.